The 24 T cell receptor beta chains below were found in one sample sequenced in a study of blood T cells in healthy people across ages. Next came a second PCR, run for roughly 6 to 11 cycles, which used a sample-barcoded 5' primer along with a J-beta primer mix. TCRdb called the 5' RACE reads again in MiXCR, with one record for every CDR3 protein. The table has approximately 400,000 distinct CDR3 sequences, roughly half seen once. The sample taken for sequencing was blood. The receptors were sampled from a man in his 60s in good health.

The chain uses TRBV3-1 and TRBJ2-3; D might be TRBD1 or TRBD2, each matching 6 bases. V was clipped by 5 bases and J by 0 bases, with 12 bases between them. CDR1 is LGHDT, CDR2 YNNKEL, per germline (reference sequence). This CDR3 is built from 15 residues. The chain's CDR3 is CASSLNGGSTDTQYF. The DNA of the CDR3 is TGTGCCAGCAGCTTAAACGGGGGCAGCACAGATACGCAGTATTTT.

This clonotype was seen many times. The chain uses TRBV4-3 and TRBJ2-4, with 8 bases fitting TRBD2. The ends lost 0 bases at V and 0 bases at J; junction bases unmatched: 7. Germline V CDR1 and CDR2: LGHNA, YSLEER. This CDR3 is 18 amino acids long. CDR3 residues: CASSQDNGSGGAKNIQYF. CDR3 coding DNA: TGCGCCAGCAGCCAAGATAACGGGAGCGGGGGAGCCAAAAACATTCAGTACTTC.

This clonotype was seen only a few times. The rearrangement links TRBV25-1 to TRBJ1-2; TRBD1 aligns across 8 bases. Per germline, CDR1 MGHDK and CDR2 SYGVNS. V lost 4 bases and J lost 8; bases outside the gene matches: 9. The length of the CDR3 is 14 residues. CDR3 DNA: TGTGCCAGCAGTGCTGGACAGGGCCAAGGGGGCTACACCTTC. Translation: CASSAGQGQGGYTF.

As to this clonotype: Given a much more abundant clone one base away, this may be a read error. This chain joins TRBV13 and TRBJ1-4, with D tentatively TRBD1 (5 bases). Germline V gives CDR1 PRHDT, CDR2 FYEKMQ (reference sequence). The CDR3 sequence is 15 residues long. The CDR3 sequence: CASSLRRGTSEKLFF. The CDR3 nucleotides read TGTGCCAGCAGCTTACGTCGGGGGACTAGTGAAAAACTGTTTTTT.

The genes are TRBV29-1 and TRBJ1-2; 9 positions agree with TRBD1. Losses at the gene ends were 5 bases for V and 7 bases for J; bases not matched to a gene: 8. The CDR3 loop spans 13 amino acids. Germline V lookup: CDR1 SQVTM, CDR2 ANQGSEA. DNA of the CDR3: TGCAGCGTTCGCCGGGACAGGGAAGTTGGCTACACCTTC. It translates to CSVRRDREVGYTF.

The chain has TRBV6-6 and TRBJ2-3; D gene uncertain. The germline V gene encodes CDR1 MNHNY and CDR2 SVGAGI (reference sequence). The V gene lost 2 bases and the J gene lost 6 bases, with 12 bases spanning the gap. The CDR3 has 14 residues. CDR3 region: CASSYVGIRDTQYF. CDR3 nucleotide sequence: TGTGCCAGCAGTTACGTGGGAATTAGGGATACGCAGTATTTT.

This chain joins TRBV7-6 and TRBJ1-1; D ambiguous. V was cut by 1 base and J by 0 bases, with 9 bases left in between. Germline V gives CDR1 SGHVS, CDR2 FNYEAQ. The CDR3 runs 15 residues. The CDR3 spells CASSLGLNMNTEAFF. In DNA, the CDR3 is TGTGCCAGCAGCTTAGGGCTTAATATGAACACTGAAGCTTTCTTT.

This clonotype was seen only once. The chain uses TRBV4-3 and TRBJ2-1, with 11 bases matching TRBD2. The ends lost 1 base at V and 10 bases at J; junction bases unmatched: 9. The V gene's germline CDR1 is LGHNA and CDR2 YSLEER. The CDR3 is 16 residues long. The CDR3 DNA sequence: TGCGCCAGCAGCCAAGTAACTAGCGGGAGCTTGAACGAGCAGTTCTTC. Translating it yields CASSQVTSGSLNEQFF.

This clonotype was seen only a few times. V gene TRBV6-5 combines with J gene TRBJ2-7; maybe TRBD1 (6 bases). The CDR3 has 13 residues. V was pared by 5 bases and J by 5 bases, with 13 bases between. The germline gives CDR1 MNHEY, CDR2 SVGAGI. The CDR3 protein is CASSRRQVNEQYF. The CDR3 DNA reads as TGTGCCAGCAGTCGAAGACAGGTCAACGAGCAGTACTTC.

The gene calls are TRBV4-3 and TRBJ2-3, with TRBD2 identical over 9 bases. Unmatched junction bases numbered 2, after V lost 0 bases and J lost 4 bases. The CDR3 consists of 15 residues. CDR1 and CDR2 (germline): LGHNA, YSLEER. CDR3 nucleotides: TGCGCCAGCAGCCAAGATAGCGGGAGCTCAGATACGCAGTATTTT. Amino acid sequence: CASSQDSGSSDTQYF.

V usage is TRBV3-1 and J usage is TRBJ2-7; no firm D call. V was pared by 4 bases and J by 0 bases, with 13 bases between. The CDR3 is 15 residues long. Per germline, CDR1 LGHDT and CDR2 YNNKEL (reference sequence). In DNA, the CDR3 is TGTGCCAGCAGCCGGGGATTGTTGAGCTCCTACGAGCAGTACTTC. It yields the protein CASSRGLLSSYEQYF.

V is TRBV6-1 and J is TRBJ2-7; 10 nucleotides match TRBD2. Per the germline V gene, CDR1 is MNHNS and CDR2 is SASEGT. The CDR3 totals 14 residues. After removal of 6 bases from V and 7 bases from J, the junction contained 9 bases not matched to a gene. CDR3 loop: CASSRTSGYNEQYF. CDR3 bases: TGTGCCAGCAGCCGGACTAGCGGCTACAATGAGCAGTACTTC.

This clonotype showed up just a few times. The germline gene is not matched at one end of the junction; a read error may be the cause. V is TRBV6-1 and J is TRBJ1-2; tentatively, D is TRBD1 (5 bases). Germline assignment: CDR1 MNHNS and CDR2 SASEGT. The CDR3 spans 12 residues. The CDR3 region is CASREAGSGYTF. The CDR3 coding sequence is TGTGCCAGCAGAGAAGCAGGGTCCGGCTACACCTTC.

This clonotype was seen a few times. V gene TRBV6-4 combines with J gene TRBJ2-7; 8 bases align to TRBD2. The ends lost 3 bases at V and 3 bases at J; junction bases unmatched: 4. The germline V gene encodes CDR1 MRHNA and CDR2 SNTAGT. The CDR3 contains 14 residues. The CDR3 reads CASSEAAGGYEQYF. DNA for the CDR3: TGTGCCAGCAGTGAAGCCGCGGGAGGCTACGAGCAGTACTTC.

This chain joins TRBV7-2 and TRBJ2-1, with D unresolved. Germline V gene sequence: CDR1 SGHTA, CDR2 FQGNSA. The V end lost 5 bases, the J end lost 9 bases, and 11 bases lay between the germline ends. The CDR3 consists of 12 residues. The CDR3 coding sequence is TGTGCCAGCAGCCCCCGACTTACTGAGCAGTTCTTC. Its protein product is CASSPRLTEQFF.

The rearrangement uses TRBV6-1 and TRBJ2-3; 8 bases are shared with TRBD2. The CDR3 sequence is 16 residues long. Germline-derived CDR1 and CDR2 are MNHNS and SASEGT. V trimming: 2 bases; J trimming: 3 bases; junction bases outside the gene matches: 7. The CDR3 nucleotides read TGTGCCAGCAGTGAACTCGGGGGGGCCGGGACAGATACGCAGTATTTT. Protein sequence: CASSELGGAGTDTQYF.

This clonotype turned up a few times. V is TRBV10-2 and J is TRBJ2-4; D is possibly TRBD1 (6 bases). The end of the DNA fits TRBJ2-7 better, so the J call may be wrong. This CDR3 contains 13 residues. In germline, CDR1 is WSHSY, CDR2 SAAADI. CDR3 loop: CASTPQQGFEQYF. The CDR3 region has the DNA TGCGCTAGTACCCCTCAACAGGGTTTCGAGCAGTACTTC.

V and J are TRBV20-1 and TRBJ2-7; TRBD2 matches at 9 bases. The CDR3 consists of 14 residues. After removal of 8 bases from V and 3 bases from J, the junction contained 11 bases not matched to a gene. Germline V gene data show CDR1 as DFQATT and CDR2 as SNEGSKA (reference sequence). The CDR3 spells CSPERREGLYEQYF. CDR3 sequence (DNA): TGCAGTCCGGAGAGGCGGGAGGGCCTCTACGAGCAGTACTTC.

The chain is built from TRBV20-1 and TRBJ2-1; 11 nucleotides match TRBD2. Trimming cost V 6 bases and J 8 bases; bases outside gene matches: 12. Germline CDR1 is DFQATT and CDR2 is SNEGSKA (reference sequence). CDR3 length: 15 residues. The CDR3 protein is CSAASLAGGPDEQFF. The DNA for the CDR3 is TGCAGTGCCGCGAGTTTAGCGGGGGGGCCGGATGAGCAGTTCTTC.

This rearrangement joins TRBV20-1 to TRBJ2-5; D tentatively fits TRBD1 or TRBD2 (5 bases each). The germline gives CDR1 DFQATT, CDR2 SNEGSKA (reference sequence). CDR3 length: 18 amino acids. V was cut by 8 bases and J by 1 base, with 29 bases left in between. The CDR3 sequence: CSLPDLWDEKLRQETQYF. The DNA of the CDR3 is TGCAGTCTACCGGACCTATGGGACGAAAAGCTTCGCCAAGAGACCCAGTACTTC.

The chain employs TRBV12-3 or TRBV12-4 and TRBJ2-3; 9 bases align to TRBD1. The ends lost 5 bases at V and 0 bases at J; junction bases unmatched: 3. The length of the CDR3 is 15 residues. CDR3 sequence (DNA): TGTGCCAGCAGTGGGGACAGGGTGAGCACAGATACGCAGTATTTT. Protein sequence: CASSGDRVSTDTQYF.

In regard to this clonotype: This may be a read error, as it is one base from a much larger clone. The V gene is TRBV28, the J gene TRBJ2-7, with D uncertain. This CDR3 has 13 amino acids. Germline V gives CDR1 MDHEN, CDR2 SYDVKM. Trimming removed 10 bases at V and 0 bases at J, with 13 bases between. The CDR3 DNA reads TGTGCCAACAACGAAGGATCCTCCTACGAGCAGTACTTC. As protein: CANNEGSSYEQYF.

This clonotype has just a few counts. The genes are TRBV29-1 and TRBJ2-7; TRBD1 is a possible D gene (6 bases). Germline CDR1 is SQVTM and CDR2 is ANQGSEA. The CDR3 runs to 14 residues. With 6 bases removed from V and 2 bases from J, the gap between germline ends came to 17 bases. Here the CDR3 reads CSVQGPTRPYEQYF. The CDR3 nucleotides read TGCAGCGTACAGGGCCCGACACGACCCTACGAGCAGTACTTC.

This chain links TRBV15 with TRBJ2-5, with D unresolved. Germline CDR1 is LNHNV and CDR2 is YYDKDF (reference sequence). V was pared by 0 bases and J by 3 bases, with 8 bases between. The CDR3 contains 14 residues. The CDR3 is CATSRDSRKETQYF. The CDR3 nucleotides read TGTGCCACCAGCAGAGATTCTCGTAAAGAGACCCAGTACTTC.